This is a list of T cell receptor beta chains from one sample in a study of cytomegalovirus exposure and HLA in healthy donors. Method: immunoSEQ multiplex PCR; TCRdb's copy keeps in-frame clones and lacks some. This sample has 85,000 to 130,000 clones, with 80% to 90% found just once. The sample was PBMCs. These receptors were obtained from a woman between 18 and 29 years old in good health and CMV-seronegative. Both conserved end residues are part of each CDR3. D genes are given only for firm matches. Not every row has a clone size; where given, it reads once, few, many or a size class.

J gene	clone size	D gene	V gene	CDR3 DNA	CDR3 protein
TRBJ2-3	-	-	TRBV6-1	TGTGCCAGCAGTGAAGGCAGTCCTTCAGATACGCAGTATTTT	CASSEGSPSDTQYF
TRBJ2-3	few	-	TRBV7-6	TGTGCCAGCAGCTTAGGCGTATACACAGATACGCAGTATTTT	CASSLGVYTDTQYF
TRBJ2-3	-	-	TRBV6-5	TGTGCCAGCAGTTACGACGGCGGGGTTACAGATACGCAGTATTTT	CASSYDGGVTDTQYF
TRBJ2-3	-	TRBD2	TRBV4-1	TGCGCCAGCAGCCATCCTAGCGGGTTAACGACAGATACGCAGTATTTT	CASSHPSGLTTDTQYF
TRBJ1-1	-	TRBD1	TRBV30	TGTGCCTGGGGGGGCTGGGACAGGAACACTGAAGCTTTCTTT	CAWGGWDRNTEAFF
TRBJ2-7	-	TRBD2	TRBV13	TGTGCCAGCAGCCCCGGACTAGCGGGGGGCTCCTACGAGCAGTACTTC	CASSPGLAGGSYEQYF
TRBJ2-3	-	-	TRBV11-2	TGTGCCAGCAGCATGGAGGGAGATACGCAGTATTTT	CASSMEGDTQYF
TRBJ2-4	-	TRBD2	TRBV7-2	TGTGCCAGCAGCTTAGTCGGGGGGGCGGGAGCTCCGTACTTC	CASSLVGGAGAPYF
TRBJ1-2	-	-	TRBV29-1	TGCAGCGTTACAGGGAATGGTAACTATGGCTACACCTTC	CSVTGNGNYGYTF
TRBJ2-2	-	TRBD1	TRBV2	TGTGCCAGCAGTGAAGGAGGGTGGGGGACAGGGTCCACCGGGGAGCTGTTTTTT	CASSEGGWGTGSTGELFF
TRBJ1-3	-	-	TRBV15	TGTGCCACCAGCAGAGATCTGGACAGTGAAGGAAACACCATATATTTT	CATSRDLDSEGNTIYF
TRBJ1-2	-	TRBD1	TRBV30	TGTGCCTGGAGTGTTTCGGGCAGGGGGAACTATGGCTACACCTTC	CAWSVSGRGNYGYTF
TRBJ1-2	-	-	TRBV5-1	TGCGCCAGCAGCTTTGGCAGGGCCGACTATGGCTACACCTTC	CASSFGRADYGYTF
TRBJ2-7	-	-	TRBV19	TGTGCCAGTAGTATCGGGTCGCCGTACGAGCAGTACTTC	CASSIGSPYEQYF
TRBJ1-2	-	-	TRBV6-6	TGTGCCAGCAGCTATAACTACGACAACTATGGCTACACCTTC	CASSYNYDNYGYTF
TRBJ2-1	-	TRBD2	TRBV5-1	TGCGCCAGCAGCTTCCGTCGGGAGGTGTACAATGAGCAGTTCTTC	CASSFRREVYNEQFF
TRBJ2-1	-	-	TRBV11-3	TGTGCCAGCAGCTCGCAGGGTTCCTACAATGAGCAGTTCTTC	CASSSQGSYNEQFF
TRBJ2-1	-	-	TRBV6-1	TGTGCCAGCAGTGAAGAAGTATGGGGCGGGGGCCTTTTAAGCTCCTACAATGAGCAGTTCTTC	CASSEEVWGGGLLSSYNEQFF
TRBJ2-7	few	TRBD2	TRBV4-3	TGCGCCAGCAGCCAAGAGAGACTAGCGGGGGTCTACCACGAGCAGTACTTC	CASSQERLAGVYHEQYF
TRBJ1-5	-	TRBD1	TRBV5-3	TGTGCCCGACATTCTACAGGGGGAGGTCAGCCCCAGCATTTT	CARHSTGGGQPQHF
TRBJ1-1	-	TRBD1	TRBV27	TGTGCCAGCAGAGCGACAGGGGGGAACACTGAAGCTTTCTTT	CASRATGGNTEAFF
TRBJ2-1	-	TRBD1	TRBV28	TGTGCCAGCAGTCCAGGACAGGGAAAAAGCTCCTACAATGAGCAGTTCTTC	CASSPGQGKSSYNEQFF
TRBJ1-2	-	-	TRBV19	TGTGCCAGTAAAGAGAGCTCCTATGGCTACACCTTC	CASKESSYGYTF
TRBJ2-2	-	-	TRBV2	TGTGCCATCCCGATCCCAGGGCAGTACACCGGGGAGCTGTTTTTT	CAIPIPGQYTGELFF
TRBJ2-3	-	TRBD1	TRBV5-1	TGCGCCAGTCAGACAGGGGTTTTTACCGATACGCAGTATTTT	CASQTGVFTDTQYF
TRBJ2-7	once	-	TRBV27	TGTGCCAGCAGTTTATCTTCGGGCTACGAGCAGTACTTC	CASSLSSGYEQYF
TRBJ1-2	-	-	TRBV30	TGTGCCTGGAGTGTCGGGGGAGGCTACACCTTC	CAWSVGGGYTF
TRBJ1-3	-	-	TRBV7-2	TGTGCCAGCAGCCGAACACAGAGCTCTGGAAACACCATATATTTT	CASSRTQSSGNTIYF
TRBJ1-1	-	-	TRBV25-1	TGTGCCAGCAGTGAATGGACGAGGACTGAAGCTTTTTTT	CASSEWTRTEAFF
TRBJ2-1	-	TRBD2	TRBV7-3	TGTGCCAGCAGTTCTACGGGAGGGCCCCCAATGAAGCAGTTCTTC	CASSSTGGPPMKQFF
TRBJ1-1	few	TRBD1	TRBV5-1	TGCGCCAGCAGCTTGGTTCCGGGACAGCTCACTGAAGCTTTCTTT	CASSLVPGQLTEAFF
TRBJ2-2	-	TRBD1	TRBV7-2	TGTGCCAGCAGCTTAGGCAGGGGGCGGACCGGGGAGCTGTTTTTT	CASSLGRGRTGELFF
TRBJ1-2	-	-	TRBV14	TGTGCCAGCAGCCAACAGGGCGTCGGAGGCTACACCTTC	CASSQQGVGGYTF
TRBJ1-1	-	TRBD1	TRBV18	TGTGCCAGCTCACCCGAGACCGACAGGGGCACTGAAGCTTTCTTT	CASSPETDRGTEAFF
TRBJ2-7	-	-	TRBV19	TGTGCCAGTAGTATCGCCCAGGGATCCTACGAGCAGTACTTC	CASSIAQGSYEQYF
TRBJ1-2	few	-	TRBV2	TGTGCCAGCAAAGGAGGGCGTCAGCTAACAAGGGGCTATGGCTACACCTTC	CASKGGRQLTRGYGYTF
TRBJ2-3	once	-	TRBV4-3	TGCGCCAGCAGCCCCAGTGGACTTTTCACAGATACGCAGTATTTT	CASSPSGLFTDTQYF
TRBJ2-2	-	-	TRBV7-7	TGTGCCAGCAGCTTATCCGAGGGCCGGACCGGGGAGCTGTTTTTT	CASSLSEGRTGELFF
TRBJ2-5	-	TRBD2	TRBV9	TGTGCCAGCAATGGTGGCGGGAGTGGAGAGACCCAGTACTTC	CASNGGGSGETQYF
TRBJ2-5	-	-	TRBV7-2	TGTGCCAGCAGCTCTCGGACTCCGCTCGCAGAGACCCAGTACTTC	CASSSRTPLAETQYF
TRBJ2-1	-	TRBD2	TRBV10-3	TGTGCCATCAGAGTGGGAGGGAGCTCCTACAATGAGCAGTTCTTC	CAIRVGGSSYNEQFF
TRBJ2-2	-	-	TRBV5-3	TGTGCCAGAAGCCCGGGAGACGGTACCGGGGAGCTGTTTTTT	CARSPGDGTGELFF
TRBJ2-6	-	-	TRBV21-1	TGTGCCAGAGGAGTTAGCGGCTCTGGGGCCAACGTCCTGACTTTC	CARGVSGSGANVLTF
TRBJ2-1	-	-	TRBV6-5	TGTGCCAGCAGTTATCGGGGTTACAATGAGCAGTTCTTC	CASSYRGYNEQFF
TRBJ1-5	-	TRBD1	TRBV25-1	TGTGCCAGCAGTGACCCCCCCCCGACAGGGTCGGTCAGACAGCCCCAGCATTTT	CASSDPPPTGSVRQPQHF
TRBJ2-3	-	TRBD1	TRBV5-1	TGCGCCAGCAGCCCGCTCGCCGGGACAGGGGGAGATACGCAGTATTTT	CASSPLAGTGGDTQYF
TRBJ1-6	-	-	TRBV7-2	TGTGCCAGCAGCCGCTTAATATTTGGTGCGGCCCCCTATAATTCACCCCTCCACTTT	CASSRLIFGAAPYNSPLHF
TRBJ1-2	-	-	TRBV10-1	TGCGCCAGCAGTGGGTTGAAGGGGAAACCTTGCTATGGCTACACCTTC	CASSGLKGKPCYGYTF
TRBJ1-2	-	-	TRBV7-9	TGTGCCAGTAGCTTAGCAGGGAGTGCGAACTATGGCTACACCTTC	CASSLAGSANYGYTF
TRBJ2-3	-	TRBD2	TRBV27	TGTGCCAGCTCCCTAGCGGGGGGGCCGGGGGACACAGATACGCAGTATTTT	CASSLAGGPGDTDTQYF
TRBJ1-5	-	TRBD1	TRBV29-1	TGCAGCGTTGGGACAGGGAATCAGCCCCAGCATTTT	CSVGTGNQPQHF
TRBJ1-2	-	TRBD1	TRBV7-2	TGTGCCAGCAGCCTCCGGGACAGGAACGGCTACACCTTC	CASSLRDRNGYTF
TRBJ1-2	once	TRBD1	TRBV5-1	TGCGCCAGCAGCTTGGCGGGACAGGGAGGTGGCTACACCTTC	CASSLAGQGGGYTF
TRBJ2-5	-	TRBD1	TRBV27	TGTGCCAGCAGTAAACTCCGGGACAGGGGCGGAGAGACCCAGTACTTC	CASSKLRDRGGETQYF
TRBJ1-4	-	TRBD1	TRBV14	TGTGCCAGCAGCCAAGGACAGGGTAACGTTAATGAAAAACTGTTTTTT	CASSQGQGNVNEKLFF
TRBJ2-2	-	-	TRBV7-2	TGTGCCAGCAGCCTAAACACCGGGGAGCTGTTTTTT	CASSLNTGELFF
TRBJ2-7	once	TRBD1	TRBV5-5	TGTGCCAGCAGCTCTAGTCCGGACAGGGCCAACGAGCAGTACTTC	CASSSSPDRANEQYF
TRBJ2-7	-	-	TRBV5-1	TGCGCCAGCAGTTGGGTAGGTGCAGGCGAGCAGTACTTC	CASSWVGAGEQYF
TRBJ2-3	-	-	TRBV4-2	TGTGCCAGCAGCCAAGACGGGGAAAGCTCAGATACGCAGTATTTT	CASSQDGESSDTQYF
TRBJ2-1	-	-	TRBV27	TGTGCCAGCAGTTTATCGCGGTACAATGAGCAGTTCTTC	CASSLSRYNEQFF